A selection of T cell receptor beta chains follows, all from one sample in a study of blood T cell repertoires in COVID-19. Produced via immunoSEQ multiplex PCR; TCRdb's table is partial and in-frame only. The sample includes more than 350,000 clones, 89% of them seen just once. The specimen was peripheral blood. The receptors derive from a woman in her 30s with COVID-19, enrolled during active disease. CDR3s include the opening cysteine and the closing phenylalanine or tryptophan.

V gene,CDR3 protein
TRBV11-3,CASSLDPGRVGNEQFF
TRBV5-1,CASSPQTATNGYTF
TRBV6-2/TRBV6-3,CASSFQNWPQHF
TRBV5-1,CASSPGTGLEAFF
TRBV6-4,CASSDRGQLPSGYTF
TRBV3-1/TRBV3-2,CASSRLAGGTNTGELFF
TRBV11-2,CASSFSGSGTDTQYF
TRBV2,CASRGPEAFF
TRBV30,CAWSGVSGYTDTQYF
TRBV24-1,CATSDVPFAGGYNEQFF
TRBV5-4,CASSLGSLATTTDTQYF
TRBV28,CASSPFRTGSVNTEAFF
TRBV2,CASGRAGPAYEQYF
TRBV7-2,CASSSRDSSLVYYGYTF
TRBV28,CASSLGRAGELFF
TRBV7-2,CASSLQGPGQGKHEQYF
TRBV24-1,CATSETGTATRGDTQYF
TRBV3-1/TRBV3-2,CASSLGHGSYEQYF
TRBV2,CASSGSVWEETQYF
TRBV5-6,CASSLGGFYSNQPQHF
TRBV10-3,CAISESNPPGNTEAFF
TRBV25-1,CASSYSGTGLTPLHF
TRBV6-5,CASKIRGQNTEAFF
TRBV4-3,CASSQTSGEAGETQYF
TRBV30,CAWSGTLRGNTEAFF
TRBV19,CASSVGQAYEQYF
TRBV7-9,CASTPGVYNSPLHF
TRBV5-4,CASSRDSGSSYNEQFF
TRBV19,CASSPDRGLGTEAFF
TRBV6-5,CASSYSTPGRADTQYF
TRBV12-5,CASGFSQDSNEKLFF
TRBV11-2,CASSLGGSGELFF
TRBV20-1,CSASKTGLAGSSYNEQFF
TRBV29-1,CSLAGGNYNEQFF
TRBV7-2,CASSSGVINEQFF
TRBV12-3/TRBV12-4,CASSLLRDQPQHF
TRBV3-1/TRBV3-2,CASSQAPGTSGGAVWETQYF
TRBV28,CASSFGSAGDPGTQYF
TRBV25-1,CASSEPGQVQGYTF
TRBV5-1,CASSPAHRVDEQYF
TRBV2,CASSGAGNYNEQFF
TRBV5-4,CASSDRSSAPGNTIYF
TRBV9,CASSVGVGGLAAANEQFF
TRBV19,CASSTSGNQPQHF
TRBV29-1,CSVGQGRDQPQHF
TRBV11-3,CASSLESWGQGVSNEQFF
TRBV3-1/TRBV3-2,CASSQTASYEQYF
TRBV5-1,CASSPIAVRTDTQYF
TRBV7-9,CASSLSRDSRGIQYF
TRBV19,CASTPTTVAARGNEQFF
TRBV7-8,CASSPRRGSSYNEQFF